This TCR beta chain was recovered during a study of CD4+ T cells in melanoma. Study outcomes and limitations: Diverse differentiation states were reported for melanoma neoantigen-specific CD4+ T cells. CD8+ T cell, macrophage and B cell function reportedly correlated with neoantigen-specific CD4+ T cells.

Some clones are missing from TCRdb's copy, which holds only in-frame ones; the method was immunoSEQ multiplex PCR. The sample includes 20,000 to 25,000 clones, roughly 78% of them seen just once. Notes on this clone: The antigen is undetermined.

The source is a human donor with melanoma.

In DNA form, the CDR3 reads TGTGCCAGCAGCCCCCGGGACAGGGGGGGTCCGTGGCGCCGGAGCTCTGGAAACACCATATATTTT. Translating it yields CASSPRDRGGPWRRSSGNTIYF. J is TRBJ1-3 and V is TRBV4-2, with 11 bases aligning to TRBD1. V shed 4 bases and J 0 bases; nucleotides not matched to a gene: 20. CDR1 and CDR2 (germline): LGHNA, YNFKEQ. The CDR3 contains 22 residues.